The T cell receptor beta chain under discussion was sequenced for a study of blood T cell repertoires in COVID-19. Overall study: Donors in the United States, Italy and Spain gave samples during acute or convalescent COVID-19.

Participants were aged about 18 to 89 years, lived in about 26 US areas, and enrolled virtually. Donors of Cohort 3 who recovered were those that had two negative PCRs, clearance, or symptom resolution. Authors' data handling: Reference gene primer amplification yielded estimated nucleated cell counts. Assay: immunoSEQ multiplex PCR; the TCRdb copy retains only in-frame clones and omits some. Clone size and the V and J calls come from that table; the DNA yielded D and trimming. The sample has 180,000 or so clones, 82% seen once; the top ten hold around 10%. Germline CDR1 is SNHLY and CDR2 is FYNNEI. V was pared by 6 bases and J by 5 bases, with 7 bases of the junction left unmatched. This CDR3 contains 14 residues.

The sample consisted of PBMCs or T cells enriched from blood (not recorded which). The TCR comes from a middle-aged man who had recovered from COVID-19. This sequence joins TRBV2 and TRBJ2-3; 8 bases align to TRBD1. This CDR3 reads CASRRTGMGDTQYF. CDR3 coding DNA: TGTGCCAGCAGGAGGACAGGGATGGGAGATACGCAGTATTTT.